This T cell receptor (beta chain) emerged from a study of response to subunit inactivated influenza vaccine. Findings and limits, study-wide: That few new T cells are recruited by each seasonal influenza vaccination was the authors' suggestion.

Per the germline V gene, CDR1 is DFQATT and CDR2 is SNEGSKA (reference sequence). The CDR3 totals 14 residues. V shed 4 bases and J shed 4 bases, with 17 bases lying between them. TCRdb re-called the RT-PCR reads through MiXCR, storing one row per CDR3 protein. This sample has about 580,000 distinct CDR3 sequences; roughly 15% occur once, and the top ten carry around 10%. This clonotype was recorded only once. Its antigen is as yet unknown. The sequence derives from a man aged 50-59 years who received an inactivated influenza vaccine. The sample in question was PBMCs from blood, obtained 12 days after vaccination. The chain uses TRBV20-1 and TRBJ2-7; D is ambiguous. As DNA, the CDR3 is TGCAGTGCTAACCCGACCAGCAGGATGTACGAGCAGTACTTC. This codes for CSANPTSRMYEQYF.